This T cell receptor beta chain was identified in a study of T-cell reconstitution after alpha-beta-depleted transplantation in children. The sample holds many counts of this clonotype. TCRbeta library construction was performed incorporating unique molecular identifiers. TCRdb ran MiXCR on the PCR reads and lists one entry per CDR3 protein. Found here are approximately 500,000 distinct CDR3 sequences, 8% to 11% of them singletons; the top ten hold 2% to 2.5%. The material was PBMCs, obtained before TCRalphabeta/CD19-depleted stem cell transplant. The receptor comes from a child aged 2-15 years with inherited bone marrow failure, due to receive a stem cell transplant.

This CDR3 reads CSVAGTVYGYTF. The CDR3 bases are TGCAGCGTTGCAGGGACAGTCTATGGCTACACCTTC. The rearrangement links TRBV29-1 to TRBJ1-2, with 7 bases matching TRBD1. Germline V gene lookup returns CDR1 SQVTM and CDR2 ANQGSEA. CDR3 length equals 12 residues. Trimming removed 4 bases from V and 4 bases from J; junction bases left unmatched: 3. The variable domain in full, completed from reference TRBV29-1 and TRBJ1-2, reads SAVISQKPSRDICQRGTSLTIQCQVDSQVTMMFWYRQQPGQSLTLIATANQGSEATYESGFVIDKFPISRPNLTFSTLTVSNMSPEDSSIYLCSVAGTVYGYTFGSGTRLTVV.